The 7 T cell receptor beta chains given below trace back to one sample, sequenced in a study of blood T cells in healthy people across ages. Primed by a sample-barcoded 5' primer and a J-beta primer mix, a second PCR proceeded for about 7 to 11 cycles. TCRdb reprocessed the 5' RACE reads via MiXCR and lists one record per CDR3 protein. The repertoire holds about 970,000 distinct CDR3 sequences, with 51% as singletons. Sequences were obtained from blood. All receptors come from a woman between 55 and 75 years old in good health.

This clonotype has just a few counts. V and J are TRBV7-2 and TRBJ2-7, with a weak D call TRBD2 (6 bases). V was shortened by 3 bases and J by 2 bases, with 14 bases between the two germline ends. Germline V gene lookup returns CDR1 SGHTA and CDR2 FQGNSA. This CDR3 contains 15 residues. The CDR3: CASSFLGLPTYEQYF. The CDR3 nucleotides are TGTGCCAGCAGCTTTTTGGGACTTCCAACCTACGAGCAGTACTTC.

The chain is built from TRBV10-3 and TRBJ2-5; D is ambiguous. V dropped 6 bases and J dropped 5 bases, with 10 bases sitting between them. The germline CDR1 and CDR2 sequences are ENHRY and SYGVKD. CDR3 length equals 12 residues. In nucleotides, the CDR3 is TGTGCCATCAGGGAAGTCGGGGAGACCCAGTACTTC. Its translation is CAIREVGETQYF.

Only a few counts were recorded for this clonotype. The CDR3 DNA reads as TGTGCCAGCAGTGACGCACACAGGGGCGCACCCTCCTACGAGCAGTACTTC. As protein: CASSDAHRGAPSYEQYF. This rearrangement joins TRBV2 to TRBJ2-7, with 7 bases identical to TRBD1. Germline V gene sequence: CDR1 SNHLY, CDR2 FYNNEI. The V and J ends lost 3 bases and 0 bases, in that order; junction bases with no gene match: 11. The CDR3 covers 17 residues.

This clonotype was seen a few times. The CDR3 sequence: CASTVAWGEQFF. CDR3 DNA sequence: TGTGCCAGCACCGTAGCGTGGGGTGAGCAGTTCTTC. The chain recombines TRBV6-2 or TRBV6-3 with TRBJ2-1, with TRBD2 as a possible D gene (5 bases). Germline CDR1 and CDR2: MNHEY and SVGEGT. Trimming stripped 7 bases from V and 9 bases from J, with 13 bases between. This CDR3 comprises 12 residues.

V usage is TRBV7-3 and J usage is TRBJ2-5; 11 bases agree with TRBD2. The J call may be wrong; the DNA end is better matched by TRBJ2-7. The CDR3 consists of 17 residues. The germline V gene has CDR1 SGHTA and CDR2 FQGTGA. The CDR3 DNA reads as TGTGCCAGCAGGTCCGGACTAGCGGGTCTGGGTAAGCACGAGCAGTACTTC. This codes for CASRSGLAGLGKHEQYF.

The gene calls are TRBV4-2 and TRBJ2-3, with 9 bases aligning to TRBD1. After removal of 4 bases from V and 5 bases from J, the junction contained 7 bases not matched to a gene. This CDR3 is 15 amino acids long. Germline lookup yields CDR1 LGHNA and CDR2 YNFKEQ. The CDR3 DNA follows: TGTGCCAGCAGCCGGAAGGACAGGGGAGGAGATACGCAGTATTTT. Its translation is CASSRKDRGGDTQYF.

This clonotype has just a few counts. The V gene is TRBV20-1, the J gene TRBJ2-1, with TRBD1 identical over 12 bases. Trimming cost V 3 bases and J 2 bases; bases outside gene matches: 2. The germline V gene encodes CDR1 DFQATT and CDR2 SNEGSKA (reference sequence). The CDR3 covers 15 residues. The CDR3 DNA reads as TGCAGTGCTAGGGGGACAGGGGGCACCTACAATGAGCAGTTCTTC. It codes for CSARGTGGTYNEQFF.